The next 29 T cell receptor beta chains were all read from a single sample in a study of blood T cell repertoires in COVID-19. Only in-frame clones appear in the TCRdb table, and some are missing; sequencing was by immunoSEQ multiplex PCR. Of 70,000 to 95,000 clones in the sample, about 83% are singletons; the top ten hold 25%. The specimen was peripheral blood. These receptors all stem from a human donor in a cohort sampled during active COVID-19.

This sequence joins TRBV19 and TRBJ2-1; TRBD1 aligns across 8 bases. V lost 2 bases to trimming and J lost 6 bases; unmatched junction nucleotides: 3. The germline gives CDR1 LNHDA, CDR2 SQIVND (reference sequence). The CDR3 extends over 14 amino acids. The CDR3 DNA reads as TGTGCCAGTAGTATAACAGGGGGTGGCAATGAGCAGTTCTTC. Its translation: CASSITGGGNEQFF.

The chain has TRBV5-4 and TRBJ2-4; TRBD1 matches 12 bases. V shed 3 bases, J shed 8 bases, and the junction held 9 bases outside the gene matches. CDR1 is SGHNT, CDR2 YYREEE, per germline (reference sequence). The CDR3 totals 16 residues. CDR3 sequence (DNA): TGTGCCAGCAGCTCCCGGGACAGGGGGCCGGGAGACATTCAGTACTTC. Protein product: CASSSRDRGPGDIQYF.

In this sample, this clone turned up once. The rearrangement joins TRBV19 to TRBJ2-7; 8 bases align to TRBD1. J was trimmed by 0 bases and V by 3 bases; bases with no gene match: 1. The germline V gene encodes CDR1 LNHDA and CDR2 SQIVND (reference sequence). CDR3 length equals 14 residues. The CDR3 protein is CASSMQGASYEQYF. As DNA, the CDR3 is TGTGCCAGTAGTATGCAGGGGGCCTCCTACGAGCAGTACTTC.

V is TRBV2 and J is TRBJ1-4, with TRBD1 matching 10 bases. Germline V gives CDR1 SNHLY, CDR2 FYNNEI. Trimming took 5 bases from V and 2 from J; bases not matched to a gene: 11. The length of the CDR3 is 18 residues. The CDR3 here is CASSKPGQGPSTNEKLFF. DNA of the CDR3: TGTGCCAGCAGTAAACCGGGACAGGGGCCTTCTACTAATGAAAAACTGTTTTTT.

The chain uses TRBV7-8 and TRBJ2-5; D not resolved. V lost 2 bases and J 5 bases, leaving 24 bases between the germline ends. This CDR3 has 18 amino acids. The germline gives CDR1 SGHVS, CDR2 FQNEAQ. The CDR3: CASSLTYPPRPRRETQYF. CDR3 coding DNA: TGTGCCAGCAGCTTAACTTACCCCCCCCGGCCAAGGCGGGAGACCCAGTACTTC.

The rearrangement joins TRBV4-3 to TRBJ2-7; D might be TRBD2 (6 bases). Trimming removed 3 bases from V and 2 bases from J, with 11 bases in between. This CDR3 has 14 residues. Germline CDR1 and CDR2: LGHNA and YSLEER. CDR3: CASSQSGGTYEQYF. CDR3 DNA sequence: TGCGCCAGCAGCCAGTCTGGCGGGACCTACGAGCAGTACTTC.

The chain couples TRBV16 to TRBJ2-2, with TRBD2 matching over 7 bases. Trimming at V came to 3 bases and at J to 7 bases, leaving 5 bases not matched to a gene. The CDR3 runs to 14 residues. CDR1 KGHSY and CDR2 FQNENV come from the germline V gene. CDR3 protein: CASSHAGEGGELFF. The CDR3 nucleotides are TGTGCCAGCAGCCACGCGGGAGAGGGCGGGGAGCTGTTTTTT.

The chain joins TRBV7-6 to TRBJ2-5, with 7 bases identical to TRBD1. The CDR3 length is 14 residues. Germline V gene data show CDR1 as SGHVS and CDR2 as FNYEAQ. Germline trimming cut 5 bases from V and 4 bases from J; bases unmatched to any gene: 7. CDR3 DNA sequence: TGTGCCAGCAGCCTTCAAAGGGGGCTAGAGACCCAGTACTTC. Translation: CASSLQRGLETQYF.

The rearrangement uses TRBV4-1 and TRBJ1-4; possible D gene TRBD1, 6 bases. The CDR3 is 17 amino acids. From germline, CDR1 is MGHRA and CDR2 YSYEKL. Between the trimmed V and J ends, which lost 1 base and 9 bases, there was a span of 21 bases. In nucleotides, the CDR3 is TGCGCCAGCAGCCAAGCCGGGGTCGGGACATTTAGGAAAAAACTGTTTTTT. Translated, it gives CASSQAGVGTFRKKLFF.

This clone showed up just a few times. The rearrangement joins TRBV28 to TRBJ1-5; D unclear. Per germline, CDR1 MDHEN and CDR2 SYDVKM. V lost 3 bases to trimming and J lost 6 bases, with 15 bases between them. The CDR3 has 15 amino acids. CDR3 residues: CASSFGESRIQPQHF. CDR3 nucleotide sequence: TGTGCCAGCAGTTTTGGGGAGAGTCGTATTCAGCCCCAGCATTTT.

This chain connects TRBV2 to TRBJ2-7; 9 nucleotides align to TRBD1. The V segment lost 2 bases and the J segment 6 bases; nucleotides outside the gene matches: 8. The germline CDR1 and CDR2 sequences are SNHLY and FYNNEI. CDR3 size: 15 residues. CDR3 in amino acids: CASSETGQGSSEQYF. The CDR3, as DNA: TGTGCCAGCAGTGAAACAGGACAGGGGTCGTCCGAGCAGTACTTC.

This chain connects TRBV4-2 to TRBJ2-5; 12 bases align to TRBD2. This CDR3 spans 16 amino acids. V dropped 1 base and J dropped 5; count of bases not matched to a gene: 5. CDR1 LGHNA and CDR2 YNFKEQ come from the germline V gene. The CDR3 DNA follows: TGTGCCAGCAGCCAAGGACTGGGGACTAGCGGGGAGACCCAGTACTTC. Translation: CASSQGLGTSGETQYF.

This rearrangement joins TRBV4-3 to TRBJ1-6; 8 nucleotides line up with TRBD1. This CDR3 spans 15 amino acids. Germline CDR1 is LGHNA and CDR2 is YSLEER. J gave up 9 bases and V 1 base, and 5 bases lay outside the gene matches. CDR3 bases: TGCGCCAGCAGCCAAGTCCAGGGGGCCCCTTCACCCCTCCACTTT. Its protein product is CASSQVQGAPSPLHF.

The genes are TRBV25-1 and TRBJ1-3; D remains unclear. V lost 6 bases, J lost 11 bases, and 14 bases lay in between. The CDR3 spans 12 residues. Germline assignment: CDR1 MGHDK and CDR2 SYGVNS. CDR3 region: CASSTSQAAIYF. The CDR3 DNA follows: TGTGCCAGCAGCACCTCCCAAGCCGCCATATATTTT.

V is TRBV14 and J is TRBJ2-1; D is ambiguous. Germline V lookup: CDR1 SGHDN, CDR2 FVKESK. V lost 4 bases and J lost 0, with 10 bases in between. The CDR3 contains 15 residues. CDR3 DNA: TGTGCCAGCAGCCGAGCGTATAGCTCCTACAATGAGCAGTTCTTC. Amino acid sequence: CASSRAYSSYNEQFF.

The chain joins TRBV7-9 to TRBJ2-3; 15 positions match TRBD2. Trimming at V came to 3 bases and at J to 5 bases, leaving 6 bases not matched to a gene. Looked up from germline, CDR1 is SEHNR and CDR2 is FQNEAQ (reference sequence). The CDR3 totals 17 residues. The CDR3 DNA reads as TGTGCCAGCAGCTTTCCGGGACTAGCGGGGGGATTAGATACGCAGTATTTT. Encoded protein: CASSFPGLAGGLDTQYF.

The chain employs TRBV5-5 and TRBJ2-7, with TRBD2 identical over 8 bases. V was clipped by 5 bases and J by 2 bases; unmatched bases: 6. Per germline, CDR1 SGHKS and CDR2 YYEKEE (reference sequence). The CDR3 consists of 14 residues. The CDR3 protein is CASRASGSTYEQYF. CDR3 coding DNA: TGTGCCAGCAGGGCGAGCGGGAGTACCTACGAGCAGTACTTC.

The rearrangement uses TRBV9 and TRBJ1-2; 10 positions agree with TRBD1. CDR3 length: 15 residues. V lost 4 bases, J lost 5 bases, and 8 bases stayed unmatched. From germline, CDR1 is SGDLS and CDR2 YYNGEE. The DNA for the CDR3 is TGTGCCAGCAGCCCTAGACAGGGGGCTGATTATGGCTACACCTTC. It translates to CASSPRQGADYGYTF.

This clone occurred once. The chain employs TRBV7-9 and TRBJ2-7, with D unclear. CDR1 and CDR2 (germline): SEHNR, FQNEAQ (reference sequence). This CDR3 region has 14 residues. V lost 2 bases and J 0 bases, leaving 8 bases between the germline ends. This CDR3 is CASSLSVNSYEQYF. In nucleotides, the CDR3 is TGTGCCAGCAGCTTATCGGTTAACTCCTACGAGCAGTACTTC.

The genes are TRBV4-2 and TRBJ2-3; TRBD2 aligns across 15 bases. Germline CDR1 and CDR2: LGHNA and YNFKEQ. The J segment lost 6 bases and the V segment lost 0 bases, leaving 4 bases of the junction unmatched. The length of the CDR3 is 17 residues. CDR3 protein: CASSQDGLAGGGDTQYF. The DNA for the CDR3 is TGTGCCAGCAGCCAAGACGGACTAGCGGGAGGGGGGGATACGCAGTATTTT.

V and J are TRBV7-2 and TRBJ2-1, with D possibly TRBD2 on 5 matching bases. Trimming stripped 5 bases from V and 6 bases from J, with 11 bases between. Germline V gene lookup returns CDR1 SGHTA and CDR2 FQGNSA. The CDR3 totals 13 residues. The CDR3 region is CASSAREPNEQFF. CDR3 in DNA: TGTGCCAGCAGCGCCCGGGAACCCAATGAGCAGTTCTTC. Full variable domain (rest looked up from reference TRBV7-2 and TRBJ2-1): GAGVSQSPSNKVTEKGKDVELRCDPISGHTALYWYRQSLGQGLEFLIYFQGNSAPDKSGLPSDRFSAERTGGSVSTLTIQRTQQEDSAVYLCASSAREPNEQFFGPGTRLTVL.

The genes are TRBV15 and TRBJ1-3; no clear D. Germline V gene data show CDR1 as LNHNV and CDR2 as YYDKDF (reference sequence). The V gene lost 0 bases and the J gene lost 8 bases, with 11 bases spanning the gap. CDR3 length: 14 residues. CDR3 DNA: TGTGCCACCAGCAGAGATGGCCCGGGATACACCATATATTTT. Translated: CATSRDGPGYTIYF.

The chain uses TRBV12-5 and TRBJ1-4, with 7 bases lining up with TRBD1. Germline loops: CDR1 LGHNT, CDR2 FRNRAP. The CDR3 covers 14 residues. Trimming cost V 1 base and J 7 bases; bases outside gene matches: 3. CDR3 residues: CASGLEGAGEKLFF. The CDR3 nucleotides read TGTGCTAGTGGTTTGGAGGGGGCTGGTGAAAAACTGTTTTTT.

The rearrangement uses TRBV7-6 and TRBJ2-2, with TRBD2 matching 9 bases. The CDR3 covers 16 residues. Unmatched junction bases numbered 3, after V lost 1 base and J lost 3 bases. Germline CDR1 SGHVS, CDR2 FNYEAQ. Written as DNA, the CDR3 is TGTGCCAGCAGCTTAGAGGCTAGCGGGGACACCGGGGAGCTGTTTTTT. Translation gives CASSLEASGDTGELFF.

The chain links TRBV7-2 to TRBJ2-7; the D gene is possibly TRBD1 (6 bases). Germline-derived CDR1 and CDR2 are SGHTA and FQGNSA. V was shortened by 0 bases and J by 0 bases, with 12 bases between the two germline ends. The CDR3 spans 16 residues. The CDR3 protein is CASSLAGQGPSYEQYF. The CDR3 coding sequence is TGTGCCAGCAGCTTAGCCGGGCAGGGGCCCTCCTACGAGCAGTACTTC.

This chain uses TRBV2 with TRBJ2-3, with D tentatively TRBD2 (6 bases). Germline values: CDR1 SNHLY, CDR2 FYNNEI. Trimming took 4 bases from V and 0 from J, leaving 11 bases between them. This CDR3 comprises 15 residues. This chain's CDR3 is CASSVGAGSTDTQYF. As DNA, the CDR3 is TGTGCCAGCAGTGTAGGGGCGGGGAGCACAGATACGCAGTATTTT.

V gene TRBV5-1 combines with J gene TRBJ2-5; 11 nucleotides line up with TRBD1. V gave up 0 bases and J gave up 1 base; unmatched junction bases: 2. CDR1 is SGHRS and CDR2 is YFSETQ in the germline V gene. This CDR3 is 16 amino acids long. DNA for the CDR3: TGCGCCAGCAGCTTGGGGACAGGGGGCCTCCAAGAGACCCAGTACTTC. This gives the protein CASSLGTGGLQETQYF.

The chain uses TRBV9 and TRBJ1-1; TRBD1 might be the D (6 bases). The V and J ends lost 10 bases and 0 bases respectively, with 19 bases between them. Germline CDR1 SGDLS, CDR2 YYNGEE. The CDR3 is 15 residues long. CDR3 in DNA: TGTGCCTCCTCATCGGGCGGGGGGCTGAACACTGAAGCTTTCTTT. It translates to CASSSGGGLNTEAFF.

The V gene is TRBV18, the J gene TRBJ2-2, with TRBD1 identical over 9 bases. V shed 2 bases and J 5 bases; nucleotides not matched to a gene: 3. The CDR3 is 15 amino acids. The germline CDR1 and CDR2 sequences are KGHSH and LQKENI. The CDR3 region has the DNA TGTGCCAGCTCACCAGAGGGACAGGGAACCGGGGAGCTGTTTTTT. Protein: CASSPEGQGTGELFF.